Listed here are 20 T cell receptor beta chains from one sample, sequenced in a study of Graves' ophthalmopathy and Graves' hyperthyroidism. Transcripts of RNA were the source for amplifying TCR beta CDR3 regions. The first-round RT-PCR employed HTBI primers together with the Qiagen OneStep RT-PCR kit. A multiplex PCR was then performed as the second round. Using its own MiXCR run on the multiplex PCR reads, TCRdb lists one record per CDR3 protein. The sample shows just over 600,000 distinct CDR3 sequences, approximately 21% of them seen only once. What was sequenced was peripheral blood. Source of these receptors: a woman aged 18-29 years with stable Graves' hyperthyroidism. Some clones in this sample may be carry-over from other donors' samples.

This clonotype was picked up many times. The chain joins TRBV12-3 or TRBV12-4 to TRBJ2-7; TRBD1 matches at 9 bases. V gave up 8 bases and J gave up 1 base; unmatched junction bases: 6. The length of the CDR3 is 14 residues. The CDR3 coding sequence is TGTGCCAGCCCGAACGGGACAGGGTCCTACGAGCAGTACTTC. Encoded protein: CASPNGTGSYEQYF.

The rearrangement uses TRBV15 and TRBJ2-4; D unresolved. This CDR3 comprises 12 residues. Between the trimmed V and J ends, which lost 0 bases and 5 bases, there was a span of 2 bases. The V gene's germline CDR1 is LNHNV and CDR2 YYDKDF (reference sequence). The CDR3 DNA is TGTGCCACCAGCAGAGATCAAAACATTCAGTACTTC. Encoded protein: CATSRDQNIQYF. Complete variable domain (other parts from reference TRBV15 and TRBJ2-4): DAMVIQNPRYQVTQFGKPVTLSCSQTLNHNVMYWYQQKSSQAPKLLFHYYDKDFNNEADTPDNFQSRRPNTSFCFLDIRSPGLGDTAMYLCATSRDQNIQYFGAGTRLSVL.

Only a few counts were recorded for this clonotype. At one of its ends the junction is not consistent with the germline gene, which may arise from a read error. The chain is built from TRBV2 and TRBJ2-4; possibly TRBD1 or TRBD2 for D (6 bases each). CDR3 size: 16 residues. Germline V gives CDR1 SNHLY, CDR2 FYNNEI. The CDR3 coding sequence is TGTGCCAGCAGCGATATAGGGGGGTGGGCCAAAAACATTAAGTACTTC. It yields the protein CASSDIGGWAKNIKYF.

This clonotype was counted ten times or more. The J gene is TRBJ1-5, the V gene TRBV20-1, with D unclear. V was trimmed by 4 bases and J by 11 bases, leaving 18 bases between them. This CDR3 is 13 amino acids long. Germline CDR1 and CDR2: DFQATT and SNEGSKA (reference sequence). Here the CDR3 DNA reads TGCAGTGCTAACGGGGTGGAATCCATGACCCAGCATTTT. Translation gives CSANGVESMTQHF.

This chain links TRBV5-1 with TRBJ1-1; 10 bases agree with TRBD1. V lost 2 bases and J lost 3; bases outside the gene matches: 4. Germline CDR1 SGHRS, CDR2 YFSETQ. The length of the CDR3 is 15 residues. The CDR3 is CASSLATGGYTEAFF. The CDR3 coding sequence is TGCGCCAGCAGCTTAGCGACAGGGGGCTACACTGAAGCTTTCTTT. The entire variable domain, with the rest obtained from reference TRBV5-1 and TRBJ1-1, is as follows: KAGVTQTPRYLIKTRGQQVTLSCSPISGHRSVSWYQQTPGQGLQFLFEYFSETQRNKGNFPGRFSGRQFSNSRSEMNVSTLELGDSALYLCASSLATGGYTEAFFGQGTRLTVV.

This clonotype was found a few times. The gene calls are TRBV5-1 and TRBJ2-7; 8 bases fit TRBD1. There are 14 residues in the CDR3. The ends lost 0 bases at V and 5 bases at J; junction bases unmatched: 4. Germline CDR1 is SGHRS and CDR2 is YFSETQ. The DNA of the CDR3 is TGCGCCAGCAGCTTGGGCCAGGGGGCTAACGAGCAGTACTTC. Its translation is CASSLGQGANEQYF.

The chain employs TRBV4-1 and TRBJ1-2; 9 bases map to TRBD1. CDR1 is MGHRA, CDR2 YSYEKL, per germline. The CDR3 loop spans 17 amino acids. V was pared by 1 base and J by 6 bases, with 12 bases of the junction left unmatched. The CDR3 is CASSQVYGTGRFDGYTF. In nucleotides, the CDR3 is TGCGCCAGCAGCCAAGTCTACGGGACAGGGAGGTTTGATGGCTACACCTTC.

This clonotype was detected many times. The V gene is TRBV6-5, the J gene TRBJ2-7, with TRBD1 matching over 8 bases. With V trimmed by 2 bases and J by 0 bases, 9 bases remained unmatched. The CDR3 length is 17 residues. Germline lookup yields CDR1 MNHEY and CDR2 SVGAGI. The DNA of the CDR3 is TGTGCCAGCAGTTACCGAGACAGGGGATACCGCTCCTACGAGCAGTACTTC. Its protein is CASSYRDRGYRSYEQYF.

This clonotype was observed at least ten times. This chain joins TRBV12-3 or TRBV12-4 and TRBJ1-1, with TRBD1 matching 10 bases. This CDR3 region has 15 residues. The trim removed 7 bases at V and 4 bases at J, leaving 9 bases unmatched. The CDR3 DNA sequence: TGTGCCAGCACCTTAGGGGACAGGGGTGGCACTGAAGCTTTCTTT. Its protein product is CASTLGDRGGTEAFF.

This clonotype was detected ten times or more. This chain connects TRBV19 to TRBJ1-2; D uncertain. Germline CDR1 and CDR2: LNHDA and SQIVND (reference sequence). The CDR3 runs 17 residues. V was cut by 2 bases and J by 5 bases, with 21 bases left in between. CDR3 DNA: TGTGCCAGTAGTATACGATCGGCGGGATTTGGCGGTTATGGCTACACCTTC. Its protein is CASSIRSAGFGGYGYTF.

This clonotype was counted at least ten times. V gene TRBV12-3 or TRBV12-4 combines with J gene TRBJ1-2; 8 nucleotides match TRBD1. Trimming cost V 6 bases and J 8 bases; bases outside gene matches: 8. The CDR3 has 13 residues. The CDR3 spells CASSQDRVGGYTF. CDR3 sequence (DNA): TGTGCCAGCAGCCAGGACAGGGTTGGAGGCTACACCTTC.

This clonotype occurred many times. This chain joins TRBV2 and TRBJ2-7; possible D gene TRBD2, 7 bases. The CDR3 runs to 18 residues. Trimming left V 7 bases short and J 2 bases short, with 27 bases between. The germline CDR1 and CDR2 sequences are SNHLY and FYNNEI. The CDR3 region has the DNA TGTGCCAGCAACCGGGTACAGTCGACGAGGGGGGGACCCTACGAGCAGTACTTC. It yields the protein CASNRVQSTRGGPYEQYF.

This clonotype was recorded at least ten times. The V gene is TRBV20-1, the J gene TRBJ1-1, with D possibly matching TRBD1 (6 bases). Per the germline V gene, CDR1 is DFQATT and CDR2 is SNEGSKA (reference sequence). The CDR3 spans 14 residues. V lost 3 bases, J lost 5 bases, and 16 bases lay in between. In DNA, the CDR3 is TGCAGTGCTAGGAGGGGGGCAGGGGTGACTGAAGCTTTCTTT. Protein: CSARRGAGVTEAFF.

The table lists this clonotype with a few counts. The chain couples TRBV30 to TRBJ1-5; D is unresolved. Germline CDR1 and CDR2: GTSNPN and SVGIG (reference sequence). The length of the CDR3 is 14 residues. V was cut by 2 bases and J by 0 bases, with 8 bases left in between. CDR3 in amino acids: CAWSLLYSNQPQHF. CDR3 DNA: TGTGCCTGGAGTTTGCTGTATAGCAATCAGCCCCAGCATTTT.

The V call is TRBV6-1, the J call TRBJ2-7; D unresolved. The CDR3 runs to 14 residues. The V and J ends lost 6 bases and 2 bases respectively, with 14 bases between them. Germline values: CDR1 MNHNS, CDR2 SASEGT. This CDR3 reads CASSRVVHTYEQYF. The DNA of the CDR3 is TGTGCCAGCAGCCGCGTTGTCCATACCTACGAGCAGTACTTC.

This clonotype occurred many times. V and J are TRBV6-5 and TRBJ1-1, with D possibly TRBD1 on 6 matching bases. The CDR3 loop spans 14 amino acids. Per the germline V gene, CDR1 is MNHEY and CDR2 is SVGAGI. V lost 7 bases, J lost 5 bases, and 17 bases lay in between. Written as DNA, the CDR3 is TGTGCCAGCACCCCCCAACAGGGAGTGACTGAAGCTTTCTTT. Amino acids: CASTPQQGVTEAFF.

V gene TRBV3-1 combines with J gene TRBJ1-1; TRBD1 is a possible D gene (5 bases). In germline, CDR1 is LGHDT, CDR2 YNNKEL (reference sequence). This CDR3 is built from 13 residues. Trimming took off 1 base at V and 11 bases at J, with 14 bases between the two ends. The chain's CDR3 is CASSQGEGRRAFF. The CDR3 DNA follows: TGTGCCAGCAGCCAAGGCGAGGGGCGCAGGGCTTTCTTT.

The rearrangement links TRBV18 to TRBJ1-2, with D possibly matching TRBD1 (5 bases). This CDR3 spans 15 amino acids. CDR1 and CDR2 (germline): KGHSH, LQKENI. Trimming shortened V by 5 bases and J by 4 bases, and 17 bases separated the two germline ends. Written as DNA, the CDR3 is TGTGCCAGCTCAAACTCAGGGCTCCCGGGCTATGGCTACACCTTC. This sequence encodes CASSNSGLPGYGYTF.

This clonotype was observed at least ten times. The DNA of the CDR3 is TGCGCCAGCAGCTTGGCTCAGGGGCAAGAGACCCAGTACTTC. It translates to CASSLAQGQETQYF. The V gene is TRBV5-1, the J gene TRBJ2-5, with D possibly matching TRBD1 (6 bases). The CDR3 contains 14 residues. With 0 bases removed from V and 2 bases from J, the gap between germline ends came to 8 bases. Germline loops: CDR1 SGHRS, CDR2 YFSETQ.

This clonotype was seen ten or more times. The chain has TRBV6-1 and TRBJ1-5; D unclear. CDR3 size: 11 residues. V was pared by 4 bases and J by 7 bases, with 5 bases between. From germline, CDR1 is MNHNS and CDR2 SASEGT. The CDR3 reads CASSVGQPQHF. In DNA form, the CDR3 reads TGTGCCAGCAGTGTGGGCCAGCCCCAGCATTTT.